The next 4 T cell receptor beta chains were all read from a single sample in a study of cytomegalovirus exposure and HLA in healthy donors. The PCR made use of 60 Vbeta and 13 Jbeta primers. Assay: immunoSEQ multiplex PCR; the TCRdb copy retains only in-frame clones and omits some. The sample records some 180,000 clones, approximately 81% being singletons. The source material was PBMCs. Source of these receptors: a man aged 25 to 45 in good health and CMV-seropositive.

This chain uses TRBV6-5 with TRBJ1-2; possible D gene TRBD1, 6 bases. Germline V gene sequence: CDR1 MNHEY, CDR2 SVGAGI. This CDR3 is 14 amino acids long. V lost 4 bases, J lost 2 bases, and 11 bases lay in between. CDR3 region: CASSSGHLNYGYTF. Here the CDR3 DNA reads TGTGCCAGCAGTTCGGGACACCTCAACTATGGCTACACCTTC.

This rearrangement joins TRBV25-1 to TRBJ2-1, with D possibly matching TRBD2 (6 bases). The V end was cut by 7 bases, the J end by 13 bases, with 20 bases between. Germline-derived CDR1 and CDR2 are MGHDK and SYGVNS. The CDR3 totals 13 residues. The CDR3: CASTPSSAVAQFF. The CDR3 DNA follows: TGTGCCAGCACCCCCTCTAGCGCGGTGGCCCAGTTCTTC.

V and J are TRBV30 and TRBJ2-7, with D possibly being TRBD2 (5 bases). This CDR3 comprises 14 residues. V lost 2 bases and J lost 2, with 13 bases in between. Per the germline V gene, CDR1 is GTSNPN and CDR2 is SVGIG (reference sequence). In DNA form, the CDR3 reads TGTGCCTGGAGTTTATTTAGCGCCGCCTACGAGCAGTACTTC. Translating it yields CAWSLFSAAYEQYF.

As for this clone: Within the sample, other DNA sequences also encode this same CDR3. This sequence joins TRBV25-1 and TRBJ2-3; 10 bases align to TRBD2. CDR1 and CDR2 from the germline V gene are MGHDK and SYGVNS. J gave up 3 bases and V 2 bases, and 5 bases lay outside the gene matches. This CDR3 is 16 amino acids long. CDR3 coding DNA: TGTGCCAGCAGTGAAAGGGCTAGCGGGAGTACAGATACGCAGTATTTT. This translates into CASSERASGSTDTQYF.